Listed below are T cell receptor beta chains from one sample, sequenced in a study of vaccination effects on CD4 cells after COVID-19. Which antigens these TCRs recognize remains unknown. Produced via immunoSEQ multiplex PCR; TCRdb's table is partial and in-frame only. The sample comprises about 31,000 clones, 75% to 90% of which are singletons, and 5% to 6.5% rests with the top ten. The sequencing here drew on CD4+ T cells from PBMCs cultured with SARS-CoV-2 spike peptides, taken after COVID-19 vaccination. The receptors here all came from a human donor who received a COVID-19 vaccine. Some clones in this sample may be carry-over from other donors' samples. Both conserved end residues are part of each CDR3. The order of the fields is D gene, clone size, V gene, J gene, CDR3 DNA, CDR3 protein. The D gene is left open where the match is weak. Clone size is not always given. Where it is, it says once, few, many or a class for expanded clones.

D: TRBD1
size: medium-sized
V: TRBV11-2
J: TRBJ1-1
DNA: TGTGCCAGCAACCTTGGACAGGCGTCGCGGACTGAAGCTTTCTTT
CDR3: CASNLGQASRTEAFF

D: NA
size: NA
V: TRBV6-5
J: TRBJ1-2
DNA: TGTGCCAGCAGTTACTCAGGGGCCTCTAACTATGGCTACACCTTC
CDR3: CASSYSGASNYGYTF

D: TRBD2
size: NA
V: TRBV5-5
J: TRBJ2-5
DNA: TGTGCCAGCAGCTTACCTAGCGGGGGTTACCAAGAGACCCAGTACTTC
CDR3: CASSLPSGGYQETQYF

D: NA
size: NA
V: TRBV4-1
J: TRBJ2-6
DNA: TGCGCCAGCAGCCTCCAGGACTCTGGGGCCAACGTCCTGACTTTC
CDR3: CASSLQDSGANVLTF

D: NA
size: NA
V: TRBV15
J: TRBJ1-1
DNA: TGTGCCACCAGCAGAGGTTTTAGTGAAGCTTTCTTT
CDR3: CATSRGFSEAFF

D: TRBD2
size: NA
V: TRBV19
J: TRBJ2-5
DNA: TGTGCCAGTAGAGAGCGGGGGGGCCGAGAGACCCAGTACTTC
CDR3: CASRERGGRETQYF

D: TRBD2
size: NA
V: TRBV18
J: TRBJ2-1
DNA: TGTGCCAGCTCACCCGGGACTAGTCACAATGAGCAGTTCTTC
CDR3: CASSPGTSHNEQFF

D: TRBD1
size: NA
V: TRBV19
J: TRBJ1-2
DNA: TGTGCCAGTAGTACGGGCAGGGGGATTACTAACTATGGCTACACCTTC
CDR3: CASSTGRGITNYGYTF

D: NA
size: NA
V: TRBV29-1
J: TRBJ2-5
DNA: TGCAGCGTTGAACGTGGGGAGACCCAGTACTTC
CDR3: CSVERGETQYF

D: TRBD1
size: few
V: TRBV10-2
J: TRBJ1-2
DNA: TGCGCCAGCCAGGACAGGGAGCGTAACTATGGCTACACCTTC
CDR3: CASQDRERNYGYTF

D: NA
size: few
V: TRBV14
J: TRBJ2-1
DNA: TGTGCCAGCAGCCAAGATGCGGTAGACTACTCCTACAATGAGCAGTTCTTC
CDR3: CASSQDAVDYSYNEQFF

D: NA
size: NA
V: TRBV30
J: TRBJ2-5
DNA: TGTGCCTGGAGGTTCGGGGCAGGGTCAGAGACCCAGTACTTC
CDR3: CAWRFGAGSETQYF

D: NA
size: NA
V: TRBV24-1
J: TRBJ1-3
DNA: TGTGCCACCAAACCGTTCTCTGGAAACACCATATATTTT
CDR3: CATKPFSGNTIYF

D: NA
size: NA
V: TRBV5-8
J: TRBJ2-1
DNA: TGTGCCAGCCCCTCAACGGGGCAGCCCAAAAACAATGAGCAGTTCTTC
CDR3: CASPSTGQPKNNEQFF

D: NA
size: few
V: TRBV7-2
J: TRBJ2-6
DNA: TGTGCCAACGACAGGTCTGGGGCCAACGTCCTGACTTTC
CDR3: CANDRSGANVLTF

D: TRBD1
size: NA
V: TRBV9
J: TRBJ1-2
DNA: TGTGCCAGCAGTTTGACAGGGGGAGGCTACACCTTC
CDR3: CASSLTGGGYTF

D: NA
size: NA
V: TRBV7-9
J: TRBJ2-2
DNA: TGTGCCAGCAGCTTATTCTGGGGTGACAGAGGCACCGGGGAGCTGTTTTTT
CDR3: CASSLFWGDRGTGELFF

D: NA
size: NA
V: TRBV11-2
J: TRBJ2-1
DNA: TGTGCCAGCAGCTTAGGACTAGTTTCTGGTGGGAATGAGCAGTTCTTC
CDR3: CASSLGLVSGGNEQFF

D: NA
size: NA
V: TRBV7-2
J: TRBJ1-5
DNA: TGTGCGAGCAGGGCCTCCTGGGGGATAGATCAGCCCCAGCATTTT
CDR3: CASRASWGIDQPQHF

D: NA
size: NA
V: TRBV19
J: TRBJ2-3
DNA: TGTGCCAGTGCGGACCCCCCTGCAGATACGCAGTATTTT
CDR3: CASADPPADTQYF

D: TRBD1
size: NA
V: TRBV19
J: TRBJ1-1
DNA: TGTGCCAGTAGTCGAAGGCCTGGGACAGCGAACACTGAAGCTTTCTTT
CDR3: CASSRRPGTANTEAFF

D: TRBD1
size: NA
V: TRBV24-1
J: TRBJ2-5
DNA: TGTGCCACCAGTGATCCGACAGGGGGTCCGGAGACCCAGTACTTC
CDR3: CATSDPTGGPETQYF

D: TRBD1
size: NA
V: TRBV6-5
J: TRBJ1-1
DNA: TGTGCCAGCAGTTACACGGGACAGGGGGCCAGAACTGAAGCTTTCTTT
CDR3: CASSYTGQGARTEAFF

D: NA
size: NA
V: TRBV6-5
J: TRBJ2-2
DNA: TGTGCCAGCGAGAACAGGGTAAACACCGGGGAGCTGTTTTTT
CDR3: CASENRVNTGELFF

D: NA
size: NA
V: TRBV2
J: TRBJ1-2
DNA: TGTGCCAGCACTTTTGACAGGAACTATGGCTACACCTTC
CDR3: CASTFDRNYGYTF

D: TRBD1
size: NA
V: TRBV19
J: TRBJ1-1
DNA: TGTGCCAGTAGTACCCCGGACAGGGGATTCGGGAACACTGAAGCTTTCTTT
CDR3: CASSTPDRGFGNTEAFF

D: TRBD1
size: NA
V: TRBV6-5
J: TRBJ2-1
DNA: TGTGCCAGCAGAGGGACAGGAGTCTACAATGAGCAGTTCTTC
CDR3: CASRGTGVYNEQFF

D: TRBD2
size: NA
V: TRBV20-1
J: TRBJ2-1
DNA: TGCAGTGCTAGTCGGAGCGGGGGGGACTCCTACAATGAGCAGTTCTTC
CDR3: CSASRSGGDSYNEQFF

D: NA
size: NA
V: TRBV5-1
J: TRBJ1-1
DNA: TGCGCCAGCAGCTTGGCTGGGGAGGGGACTGAAGCTTTCTTT
CDR3: CASSLAGEGTEAFF

D: NA
size: NA
V: TRBV7-8
J: TRBJ1-2
DNA: TGTGCCAGCAGCGTAAAGATCACAGCTAACTATGGCTACACCTTC
CDR3: CASSVKITANYGYTF

D: TRBD1
size: NA
V: TRBV18
J: TRBJ1-5
DNA: TGTGCCAGCTCTCCAGGGACAGGGGCGGCTCAGCCCCAGCATTTT
CDR3: CASSPGTGAAQPQHF

D: NA
size: NA
V: TRBV6-5
J: TRBJ2-1
DNA: TGTGCCAGCAAAGAGGGGTACTACAATGAGCAGTTCTTC
CDR3: CASKEGYYNEQFF

D: TRBD2
size: NA
V: TRBV10-1
J: TRBJ2-1
DNA: TGCGCCAGCAGTGACCAGCGGGGGGGCCGGGTTGAGCAGTTCTTC
CDR3: CASSDQRGGRVEQFF

D: NA
size: NA
V: TRBV12-3/TRBV12-4
J: TRBJ2-1
DNA: TGTGCCAGCAGCCGGACCAACAAACCGTTCTTC
CDR3: CASSRTNKPFF

D: NA
size: NA
V: TRBV5-1
J: TRBJ1-1
DNA: TGCGCCAGCAGCGGTGGAAGGAACACTGAAGCTTTCTTT
CDR3: CASSGGRNTEAFF

D: TRBD2
size: NA
V: TRBV4-1
J: TRBJ2-3
DNA: TGCGCCAGCAGCCCCATCTTGCGGGGGGCCACAGATACGCAGTATTTT
CDR3: CASSPILRGATDTQYF

D: NA
size: NA
V: TRBV19
J: TRBJ1-2
DNA: TGTGCCAGTAGTAGGGAGGACTACTATGGCTACACCTTC
CDR3: CASSREDYYGYTF

D: TRBD2
size: once
V: TRBV7-9
J: TRBJ2-1
DNA: TGTGCCAGCAGCTTAGAGGGTAGCGGGGGGTCCTATACTTACAATGAGCAGTTCTTC
CDR3: CASSLEGSGGSYTYNEQFF

D: NA
size: NA
V: TRBV18
J: TRBJ1-5
DNA: TGTGCCAGCTCACCACTCGGCGGGGTAGCTGCGCCCCAGCATTTT
CDR3: CASSPLGGVAAPQHF

D: NA
size: once
V: TRBV6-1
J: TRBJ1-2
DNA: TGTGCCAGCAGTGAAATGACAGGCTCCTTCTATGGCTACACCTTC
CDR3: CASSEMTGSFYGYTF

D: TRBD1
size: NA
V: TRBV3-1/TRBV3-2
J: TRBJ2-5
DNA: TGTGCCAGCAGCCAAGGGGACCACAGGGGCCCGGTGGAGACCCAGTACTTC
CDR3: CASSQGDHRGPVETQYF

D: TRBD2
size: NA
V: TRBV28
J: TRBJ2-3
DNA: TGTGCCAGCAGTGCTAGCGGTAAAGGAGTGGATACGCAGTATTTT
CDR3: CASSASGKGVDTQYF

D: NA
size: NA
V: TRBV3-1/TRBV3-2
J: TRBJ2-1
DNA: TGTGCCAGCAGCCAAAATAACCTAGCGCTCAATGAGCAGTTCTTC
CDR3: CASSQNNLALNEQFF

D: TRBD2
size: NA
V: TRBV5-4
J: TRBJ2-5
DNA: TGTGCCAGCAGCTTGGGACTAGCGGAGACCCAGTACTTC
CDR3: CASSLGLAETQYF

D: TRBD1
size: NA
V: TRBV5-1
J: TRBJ2-6
DNA: TGCGCCAGCAGCTTCCGGGACAGGGCTGGGGCCAACGTCCTGACTTTC
CDR3: CASSFRDRAGANVLTF

D: NA
size: NA
V: TRBV7-3
J: TRBJ1-3
DNA: TGTGCCAGCAGCTTAACCAACGCAGGGGATGGAAACACCATATATTTT
CDR3: CASSLTNAGDGNTIYF

D: NA
size: NA
V: TRBV5-1
J: TRBJ2-5
DNA: TGCGCCAGCAGCTTGCAGCGTGAGGAGACCCAGTACTTC
CDR3: CASSLQREETQYF

D: NA
size: NA
V: TRBV24-1
J: TRBJ2-5
DNA: TGTGCCACCAGTGATTTGCCCCCCGGAGGGGGGCAAGAGACCCAGTACTTC
CDR3: CATSDLPPGGGQETQYF

D: NA
size: NA
V: TRBV6-5
J: TRBJ1-5
DNA: TGTGCCAGCAGGGAGGGGTTTCAGCCCCAGCATTTT
CDR3: CASREGFQPQHF

D: TRBD1
size: NA
V: TRBV4-1
J: TRBJ2-2
DNA: TGCGCCAGCAGCCCACAGGGGACCACCGGGGAGCTGTTTTTT
CDR3: CASSPQGTTGELFF

D: NA
size: NA
V: TRBV28
J: TRBJ1-2
DNA: TGTGCCAGCAGCTCCTTCTATGGCTACACCTTC
CDR3: CASSSFYGYTF

D: NA
size: NA
V: TRBV7-6
J: TRBJ1-1
DNA: TGTGCCAGCAGCTTAGTGGCGGGCAGCTTGAACACTGAAGCTTTCTTT
CDR3: CASSLVAGSLNTEAFF

D: NA
size: NA
V: TRBV28
J: TRBJ2-4
DNA: TGTGCCAGCAGTTACCCGGGGTGGGGGCTAGCCAAAAACATTCAGTACTTC
CDR3: CASSYPGWGLAKNIQYF

D: NA
size: NA
V: TRBV18
J: TRBJ2-1
DNA: TGTGCCAGCTCACCAACAGAGTACAATGAGCAGTTCTTC
CDR3: CASSPTEYNEQFF

D: NA
size: few
V: TRBV3-1/TRBV3-2
J: TRBJ2-5
DNA: TGTGCCAGCAGCCAAGGGGTCCAAGAGACCCAGTACTTC
CDR3: CASSQGVQETQYF

D: NA
size: NA
V: TRBV4-3
J: TRBJ2-3
DNA: TGCGCCAGCAGCGTATGGGGGGCCGGATCAACGCAGTATTTT
CDR3: CASSVWGAGSTQYF

D: NA
size: NA
V: TRBV5-1
J: TRBJ1-3
DNA: TGCGCCAGCAGCTCCGCCTGGGACTCTGGAAACACCATATATTTT
CDR3: CASSSAWDSGNTIYF